This record looks at one T cell receptor beta chain sequence and its context. This entry is derived from a study of shared clonotypes between healthy human individuals. Per germline, CDR1 SGDLS and CDR2 YYNGEE. The CDR3 is made up of 13 amino acids. The junction had 3 bases not matched to a gene; V was cut back by 6 bases and J by 3 bases. The method was immunoSEQ multiplex PCR; TCRdb's version includes in-frame clones alone and lacks a portion of them. Here the sample spans more than 500,000 clones, around 96% being singletons. CD45RO negativity and positive selection for CCR7 defined naive CD8 cells, a population that excluded terminally differentiated effector memory CD45RA+ cells.

The TCR sequence derives from a woman aged 25 to 45 in good health. The chain links TRBV9 to TRBJ1-5; TRBD1 matches at 7 bases. Input material: naive CD8+ T cells sorted from blood. CDR3 region: CASNTGDNQPQHF. CDR3 coding DNA: TGTGCCAGCAACACAGGGGACAATCAGCCCCAGCATTTT. The full variable domain, its missing parts supplied by reference TRBV9 and TRBJ1-5, is DSGVTQTPKHLITATGQRVTLRCSPRSGDLSVYWYQQSLDQGLQFLIQYYNGEERAKGNILERFSAQQFPDLHSELNLSSLELGDSALYFCASNTGDNQPQHFGDGTRLSIL.